The next 10 T cell receptor beta chains were all read from a single sample in a study of cytomegalovirus exposure and HLA in healthy donors. Primers included in the PCR were 60 Vbeta and 13 Jbeta primers. Only in-frame clones appear in the TCRdb table, and some are missing; sequencing was by immunoSEQ multiplex PCR. The data hold 80,000 to 95,000 clones, with over 65% observed a single time. Material for sequencing was PBMCs. The receptors originated from a woman between 18 and 29 years old in good health and CMV-seropositive.

The chain joins TRBV7-8 to TRBJ2-1, with D perhaps TRBD1 (6 bases). V shed 4 bases and J shed 5 bases, with 9 bases lying between them. This CDR3 is built from 13 residues. The germline gives CDR1 SGHVS, CDR2 FQNEAQ. The CDR3, as DNA: TGTGCCAGCAGCTCGGACAGACACAATGAGCAGTTCTTC. This codes for CASSSDRHNEQFF.

The J gene is TRBJ1-5, the V gene TRBV19, with 7 bases aligning to TRBD1. The CDR3 length is 14 residues. V gave up 0 bases and J gave up 7 bases; unmatched junction bases: 3. Germline CDR1 is LNHDA and CDR2 is SQIVND (reference sequence). In DNA, the CDR3 is TGTGCCAGTAGTATAGATCGCAGGGGGCAGCCCCAGCATTTT. It is translated as CASSIDRRGQPQHF.

In this sample, this clone turned up a few times. This chain joins TRBV23-1 and TRBJ2-7, with 14 positions matching TRBD2. TRBV23-1 is sorted into the ORF group, with uncertain function. The ends lost 6 bases at V and 5 bases at J; junction bases unmatched: 3. The CDR3 loop spans 14 amino acids. CDR3 DNA: TGCGCCAGCAGACGGACTAGCGGGAGGAACGAGCAGTACTTC. Its protein is CASRRTSGRNEQYF.

This clone was seen a handful of times. The V and J genes are TRBV6-5 and TRBJ2-7; 9 nucleotides line up with TRBD2. This CDR3 comprises 15 residues. The germline V gene encodes CDR1 MNHEY and CDR2 SVGAGI. V shed 0 bases, J shed 5 bases, and the junction held 5 bases outside the gene matches. The CDR3 DNA reads TGTGCCAGCAGTTACTCAATAGCGGGGGTAGACGAGCAGTACTTC. Residues: CASSYSIAGVDEQYF.

This clone was seen more than once but under ten times. V gene TRBV5-4 combines with J gene TRBJ2-2; 10 positions agree with TRBD2. The trim removed 4 bases at V and 4 bases at J, leaving 7 bases unmatched. The CDR3 loop spans 16 amino acids. Germline CDR1 SGHNT, CDR2 YYREEE (reference sequence). CDR3 coding DNA: TGTGCCAGCAGCAGCCTAGCGGGGGATACCACCGGGGAGCTGTTTTTT. Translated: CASSSLAGDTTGELFF.

The V gene is TRBV7-9, the J gene TRBJ1-5; D possibly corresponds to TRBD1 (5 bases). CDR1 SEHNR and CDR2 FQNEAQ come from the germline V gene (reference sequence). There are 15 residues in the CDR3. Trimming took 4 bases from V and 7 from J, leaving 17 bases between them. The CDR3 protein is CASSSSQERGQPQHF. The CDR3 DNA is TGTGCCAGCAGCTCCTCACAGGAACGAGGACAGCCCCAGCATTTT.

This clone was seen a few times. One end of the junction varies from germline; a read error may be responsible. The chain joins TRBV10-3 to TRBJ2-7; a weak D match, TRBD1 (5 bases). CDR1 and CDR2 from the germline V gene are ENHRY and SYGVKD. The CDR3 is 15 residues long. CDR3 in DNA: TGTGCCAGCAGTAAGCAGGGCCCCCCCTCCTACGAGCAGTACTTC. As protein: CASSKQGPPSYEQYF.

V usage is TRBV4-1 and J usage is TRBJ2-7, with D tentatively TRBD1 (6 bases). V was trimmed by 6 bases and J by 1 base, leaving 13 bases between them. Looked up from germline, CDR1 is MGHRA and CDR2 is YSYEKL. The CDR3 sequence is 14 residues long. CDR3 DNA sequence: TGCGCCAGCAGGCCTTTAGGGGGATCCTACGAGCAGTACTTC. Encoded protein: CASRPLGGSYEQYF.

This sequence joins TRBV7-2 and TRBJ1-2, with D possibly matching TRBD1 (5 bases). V was shortened by 2 bases and J by 8 bases, with 12 bases between the two germline ends. The CDR3 contains 13 residues. CDR1 is SGHTA, CDR2 FQGNSA, per germline. As DNA, the CDR3 is TGTGCCAGCAGCTTATGGGGGAGCGGGGGCTACACCTTC. It specifies CASSLWGSGGYTF.

The chain recombines TRBV29-1 with TRBJ2-2; D possibly corresponds to TRBD1 (6 bases). V dropped 5 bases and J dropped 8 bases, with 12 bases sitting between them. Germline CDR1 and CDR2: SQVTM and ANQGSEA. CDR3 size: 12 residues. DNA for the CDR3: TGCAGCGTTTCCCACAGGGAGGGGGAGCTGTTTTTT. Its translation is CSVSHREGELFF.